Presented here are 10 T cell receptor beta chains from one specimen sequenced in a study of T-cell reconstitution after alpha-beta-depleted transplantation in children. Unique molecular identifiers were incorporated when the TCRbeta library was constructed. TCRdb independently ran MiXCR on the PCR reads; one entry per CDR3 protein. The sample has approximately 590,000 distinct CDR3 sequences, about 11% seen once. The material was PBMCs from the stem cell graft donor, obtained from the stem cell graft. These receptor sequences come from a human donor who donated a stem cell graft to a child with acute myeloid leukemia.

This clonotype was observed a few times. This chain joins TRBV4-3 and TRBJ1-4; maybe TRBD1 (6 bases). The CDR3 has 15 residues. Per the germline V gene, CDR1 is LGHNA and CDR2 is YSLEER. V lost 4 bases and J lost 0, with 9 bases in between. The CDR3 DNA reads as TGCGCCAGCAGCCTAAGGGGGACAACTAATGAAAAACTGTTTTTT. Translated: CASSLRGTTNEKLFF.

This clonotype was detected many times. This CDR3 is CSASGLAGGGAPYEQYF. CDR3 bases: TGCAGTGCTAGTGGACTAGCGGGAGGGGGGGCCCCCTACGAGCAGTACTTC. The chain combines TRBV20-1 with TRBJ2-7, with 15 bases matching TRBD2. The CDR3 consists of 17 residues. V trimming: 3 bases; J trimming: 2 bases; junction bases outside the gene matches: 8. Per germline, CDR1 DFQATT and CDR2 SNEGSKA (reference sequence).

This clonotype turned up a few times. This chain links TRBV4-2 with TRBJ1-1, with no clear D. The CDR3 consists of 12 residues. CDR1 is LGHNA, CDR2 YNFKEQ, per germline. V was clipped by 0 bases and J by 8 bases, with 7 bases between them. CDR3 in amino acids: CASSQDPQEAFF. For the CDR3, the DNA is TGTGCCAGCAGCCAAGATCCACAGGAAGCTTTCTTT.

This clonotype was counted many times. The chain couples TRBV5-5 to TRBJ2-1, with TRBD1 matching 9 bases. Trimming removed 4 bases from V and 4 bases from J; junction bases left unmatched: 3. Germline V gene sequence: CDR1 SGHKS, CDR2 YYEKEE (reference sequence). CDR3 length: 14 amino acids. CDR3 sequence: CASSGGTGYNEQFF. The CDR3 bases are TGTGCCAGCAGCGGCGGGACAGGGTACAATGAGCAGTTCTTC.

This clonotype was observed a handful of times. The rearrangement joins TRBV20-1 to TRBJ2-3, with 10 bases aligning to TRBD2. This CDR3 contains 15 residues. Per the germline V gene, CDR1 is DFQATT and CDR2 is SNEGSKA (reference sequence). The trim removed 1 base at V and 5 bases at J, leaving 6 bases unmatched. The CDR3 nucleotides read TGCAGTGCTAGAGGCCCCCGACTAGCGGGAGATACGCAGTATTTT. It specifies CSARGPRLAGDTQYF.

The V and J genes are TRBV6-2 or TRBV6-3 and TRBJ1-1; D remains ambiguous. CDR1 MNHEY and CDR2 SVGEGT come from the germline V gene. With 3 bases removed from V and 1 base from J, the gap between germline ends came to 9 bases. The CDR3 loop spans 14 amino acids. CDR3 DNA sequence: TGTGCCAGCAGTTATACCCCAGAGAACACTGAAGCTTTCTTT. Protein sequence: CASSYTPENTEAFF.

The table lists this clonotype with a few counts. The chain links TRBV12-3 or TRBV12-4 to TRBJ2-5; maybe TRBD2 (6 bases). The CDR3 spans 15 residues. Between the trimmed V and J ends, which lost 4 bases and 5 bases, there was a span of 17 bases. The CDR3 loop reads CASSSEAARGETQYF. In DNA form, the CDR3 reads TGTGCCAGCAGTTCAGAGGCAGCCCGGGGGGAGACCCAGTACTTC.

V gene TRBV2 combines with J gene TRBJ2-1; 7 positions match TRBD1. Germline trimming cut 5 bases from V and 1 base from J; bases unmatched to any gene: 8. CDR1 SNHLY and CDR2 FYNNEI come from the germline V gene. The CDR3 runs to 16 residues. CDR3 amino acids: CASSTLPGQSYNEQFF. In DNA form, the CDR3 reads TGTGCCAGCAGTACTCTTCCGGGACAGTCCTACAATGAGCAGTTCTTC.

This clonotype was observed a handful of times. J is TRBJ2-1 and V is TRBV4-3; D is unclear. V dropped 3 bases and J dropped 5 bases, with 14 bases sitting between them. The CDR3 runs 15 residues. Looked up from germline, CDR1 is LGHNA and CDR2 is YSLEER. CDR3 sequence reads: CASSHVGARDNEQFF. The CDR3 DNA reads as TGCGCCAGCAGCCACGTGGGCGCTCGGGACAATGAGCAGTTCTTC.

This clonotype was detected ten times or more. V is TRBV24-1 and J is TRBJ2-1, with a weak D call TRBD1 (5 bases). Trimming left V 3 bases short and J 4 bases short, with 9 bases between. This CDR3 is 14 amino acids long. Germline CDR1 KGHDR, CDR2 SFDVKD. In DNA, the CDR3 is TGTGCCACCAGTGATCCTAGGGGATACAATGAGCAGTTCTTC. It specifies CATSDPRGYNEQFF.